These 6 T cell receptor beta chains came from one sample sequenced in a study of T cells in Graves' hyperthyroidism and ophthalmopathy. TCR beta CDR3 sequences were amplified from RNA transcripts. The HTBI set primed first-round TCR CDR3 RT-PCR. TCRdb passed the multiplex PCR reads through MiXCR, listing each CDR3 protein once. This sample carries 660,000 or so distinct CDR3 sequences, around 21% of them seen once, and the ten largest clones take about 35%. The sample was blood. The receptors derive from a man between 25 and 39 years old with Graves' ophthalmopathy.

This chain uses TRBV10-2 with TRBJ2-1, with 9 bases lining up with TRBD2. Germline V gene data show CDR1 as WSHSY and CDR2 as SAAADI. V was pared by 7 bases and J by 7 bases, with 8 bases of the junction left unmatched. The CDR3 loop spans 14 amino acids. As DNA, the CDR3 is TGCGCCAGCATGGGCGGGAGGGCCGGAAATGAGCAGTTCTTC. Translated: CASMGGRAGNEQFF.

The chain uses TRBV20-1 and TRBJ1-1; 9 bases are shared with TRBD1. Germline V CDR1 and CDR2: DFQATT, SNEGSKA (reference sequence). The CDR3 covers 17 residues. V gave up 5 bases and J gave up 0 bases; unmatched junction bases: 13. The DNA for the CDR3 is TGCAGTGCTCACCGGGGGACGGGACAGGGTGTGAACACTGAAGCTTTCTTT. It yields the protein CSAHRGTGQGVNTEAFF.

The chain joins TRBV27 to TRBJ2-5; tentative D call: TRBD2 (7 bases). V was shortened by 3 bases and J by 0 bases, with 14 bases between the two germline ends. This CDR3 is 16 amino acids long. Germline CDR1 is MNHEY and CDR2 is SMNVEV (reference sequence). Here the CDR3 reads CASSFAGRGDQETQYF. CDR3 nucleotide sequence: TGTGCCAGCAGTTTCGCAGGGAGGGGGGACCAAGAGACCCAGTACTTC.

This clonotype occurred a few times. Written as DNA, the CDR3 is TGTGCCAGCAGCGATAAACAGGGCCACCGGGTTGAGACCCAGTACTTC. Protein product: CASSDKQGHRVETQYF. The chain is built from TRBV3-1 and TRBJ2-5, with D possibly TRBD1 on 6 matching bases. Trimming left V 5 bases short and J 5 bases short, with 21 bases between. The CDR3 is made up of 16 amino acids. Germline V gene lookup returns CDR1 LGHDT and CDR2 YNNKEL (reference sequence).

This clonotype was detected ten times or more. The chain recombines TRBV7-8 with TRBJ2-2, with 10 bases matching TRBD2. Looked up from germline, CDR1 is SGHVS and CDR2 is FQNEAQ. The CDR3 extends over 15 amino acids. The V segment lost 4 bases and the J segment 4 bases; nucleotides outside the gene matches: 3. Here the CDR3 reads CASSSRTSGTGELFF. The CDR3 region has the DNA TGTGCCAGCAGCTCGAGGACTAGCGGCACCGGGGAGCTGTTTTTT.

V is TRBV29-1 and J is TRBJ2-1; no firm D call. This CDR3 has 13 residues. V was clipped by 3 bases and J by 9 bases, with 15 bases between them. CDR1 and CDR2 from the germline V gene are SQVTM and ANQGSEA. The CDR3 region has the DNA TGCAGCGTTGACGGTAGCACCGGACCTGAGCAGTTCTTC. This translates into CSVDGSTGPEQFF.